This T cell receptor (beta chain) is from a study of CD8 T cell repertoires and HIV-1 epitope variants. Overall study: Each of Twenty-five Gag and Nef epitope peptides stimulated a separate culture. Whole-study findings and limits: This assay reports beta chains of antigen-expanded cells, not T cell function.

Concerning this clone itself: Its target is not known.

Some clones are missing from TCRdb's copy, which holds only in-frame ones; the method was immunoSEQ multiplex PCR. The sample yields around 4,800 clones, roughly 70% seen once. In germline, CDR1 is SEHNR, CDR2 FQNEAQ (reference sequence). The CDR3 contains 14 residues. The V gene lost 1 base and the J gene lost 5 bases, with 8 bases spanning the gap. This clonotype was obtained from a male donor with HIV. Specimen: cultured CD8+ T cells derived from PBMCs. The genes are TRBV7-9 and TRBJ2-2, with D unresolved. CDR3 coding DNA: TGTGCCAGCAGCTTAGATCAGGCGACCGGGGAGCTGTTTTTT. Translated, it gives CASSLDQATGELFF. Drawing the rest from reference TRBV7-9 and TRBJ2-2, the complete variable domain is DTGVSQNPRHKITKRGQNVTFRCDPISEHNRLYWYRQTLGQGPEFLTYFQNEAQLEKSRLLSDRFSAERPKGSFSTLEIQRTEQGDSAMYLCASSLDQATGELFFGEGSRLTVL.